Listed below are T cell receptor beta chains from one sample, sequenced in a study of lymphopenia after photon versus proton radiotherapy. The repertoire was sequenced with immunoSEQ multiplex PCR; TCRdb's copy has only in-frame clones and lacks some. The sample lists roughly 20,000 clones; about nine tenths were seen once. The sample in question was peripheral blood, obtained from a patient treated with photon-based radiotherapy. The receptors were sampled from a man between 60 and 70 years old with pancreatic cancer. Each CDR3 is given without its conserved first and last residue. The order of the fields is J gene, V gene, D gene, clone size, CDR3 protein. The D gene is left open where the match is weak. Rows may omit the clone size; those that give it use once, few, many or a size class.

TRBJ1-2,TRBV18,.,.,ASSPKDTGFDGYT
TRBJ2-5,TRBV7-2,.,.,ASSMWTSETQY
TRBJ1-1,TRBV6-5,.,.,ASSYSPQRVNTEAF
TRBJ2-3,TRBV28,.,.,ASTSGTDTQY
TRBJ1-2,TRBV15,.,.,ATSRDPRSNYGYT
TRBJ1-2,TRBV6-5,.,.,ASSPQGRRDYGYT
TRBJ2-7,TRBV4-3,.,.,ASSQELGVESYEQY
TRBJ2-1,TRBV2,.,.,ASATTGYNEQF
TRBJ1-1,TRBV11-3,.,.,ASSLEADRPNTEAF
.,TRBV4-1,.,.,ASSQESASSYEQY
TRBJ1-1,TRBV6-5,.,.,ASSYGSISNTEAF
TRBJ1-2,TRBV6-6,.,.,ASSLGPTYGYT
TRBJ2-5,TRBV18,TRBD2,.,ASSPVLSGGAQETQY
TRBJ2-4,TRBV7-9,.,once,ASSQEGGAKNIQY
TRBJ1-1,TRBV6-1,.,.,ASSEGQGGGNTEAF
TRBJ1-5,TRBV6-5,TRBD1,.,ASSQGQGHQPQH
TRBJ2-3,TRBV5-4,TRBD2,few,ASSLGSGGSTDTQY
TRBJ2-7,TRBV2,.,.,ASSVQGVEYEQY
TRBJ1-1,TRBV27,.,.,ASSFLERTEAF
TRBJ2-5,TRBV18,.,.,ASSPGLGETQY
TRBJ1-5,TRBV5-1,TRBD1,.,ASSAGTANQPQH
TRBJ2-7,TRBV18,.,.,ASSQGSASYEQY
TRBJ1-1,TRBV7-2,TRBD1,.,ASSLVWGQDEAF